This TCR beta chain was obtained from a study of T cell clonotyping in hematopoietic cell transplantation. V shed 3 bases and J shed 4 bases, with 7 bases lying between them. This CDR3 has 13 amino acids. Germline lookup yields CDR1 SGHTA and CDR2 FQGNSA. Produced via immunoSEQ multiplex PCR; TCRdb's table is partial and in-frame only. The data show roughly 10,000 clones, around 90% seen once. The clonotype was recovered from a male patient over 55 who had an allogeneic stem cell transplant from an unrelated donor, so the T cells may come from the graft donor. Some clones in this sample may be carry-over from other donors' samples. The source was PBMCs, collected 180 days after allogeneic stem cell transplant. V usage is TRBV7-2 and J usage is TRBJ2-1; D unresolved. DNA for the CDR3: TGTGCCAGCAGCTTTTATCTGTACAATGAGCAGTTCTTC. Translated, it gives CASSFYLYNEQFF.